These 20 T cell receptor beta chains originate from one sample sequenced in a study of Ad26.COV2.S vaccination and SARS-CoV-2 variants (dated by TCRdb to the early 2020s). According to the study, the label for this sample's treatment or condition signals: 15 to 20 received Ad26.COV2.S at low or high dose, single or two shots; about 5 received placebo; per-sample allocation not given. For vaccine and placebo recipients, the sequenced repertoires came from samples collected on day 63 after the first injection. Receptor libraries were prepared by the immunoSEQ multiplex PCR assay. TCRdb took this table from immuneACCESS and kept in-frame rearrangements with V and J called. Such tables lack part of the clones; where checked against another copy, unresolved V genes explain under half of the gap, and the rest is unexplained. In this sample the table shows fewer than 300,000 clones, around 87% of which occur a single time. Of the sample, roughly 3.5% falls within the top ten clones.

The sample in question was peripheral blood, obtained in a trial of Ad26.COV2.S vaccine versus placebo. The source of these receptors is a person aged 18-60 years who received the Ad26.COV2.S COVID-19 vaccine or a placebo.

A single count supports this clone. CDR3 in amino acids: CASSQGSGGAGGELFF. The CDR3 bases are TGTGCCAGCAGCCAAGGGAGCGGGGGGGCCGGCGGGGAGCTGTTTTTT. The chain is built from TRBV3-1 (or the pseudogene TRBV3-2) and TRBJ2-2, with 10 positions matching TRBD2. Germline values: CDR1 LGHDT, CDR2 YNNKEL (reference sequence). The CDR3 is made up of 16 amino acids. V shed 1 base and J 7 bases; nucleotides not matched to a gene: 6.

The genes are TRBV3-1 (or the pseudogene TRBV3-2) and TRBJ1-5, with TRBD1 matching over 7 bases. Germline CDR1 and CDR2: LGHDT and YNNKEL (reference sequence). This CDR3 is built from 13 residues. V trimming: 4 bases; J trimming: 6 bases; junction bases outside the gene matches: 3. The CDR3 sequence: CASSPGTVQPQHF. The CDR3 bases are TGTGCCAGCAGCCCGGGGACAGTTCAGCCCCAGCATTTT.

This clone occurred once. V usage is TRBV13 and J usage is TRBJ2-5; 9 bases are shared with TRBD2. With 3 bases clipped from V and 4 bases from J, the junction kept 6 bases outside the gene matches. The CDR3 is 15 amino acids. Germline V gives CDR1 PRHDT, CDR2 FYEKMQ (reference sequence). DNA of the CDR3: TGTGCCAGCAGCTTGGGAACTAGCGGGCCAGAGACCCAGTACTTC. It encodes CASSLGTSGPETQYF.

A single count supports this clone. The chain couples TRBV4-2 to TRBJ1-6; 8 positions match TRBD1. J was trimmed by 7 bases and V by 0 bases; bases with no gene match: 11. Germline assignment: CDR1 LGHNA and CDR2 YNFKEQ. CDR3 length equals 18 residues. In nucleotides, the CDR3 is TGTGCCAGCAGCCAAGATCCCGCATTGGACAGGGTGAATTCACCCCTCCACTTT. Amino acids: CASSQDPALDRVNSPLHF.

This chain connects TRBV10-3 to TRBJ2-2; tentative D call: TRBD2 (5 bases). This CDR3 is built from 14 residues. The germline V gene has CDR1 ENHRY and CDR2 SYGVKD. V lost 4 bases and J lost 0, with 6 bases in between. The CDR3 DNA sequence: TGTGCCATCAGTGGCGGGCCGAACACCGGGGAGCTGTTTTTT. Protein sequence: CAISGGPNTGELFF.

This sequence joins TRBV6-5 and TRBJ2-4, with D possibly being TRBD1 (6 bases). Germline loops: CDR1 MNHEY, CDR2 SVGAGI. The CDR3 runs to 15 residues. Trimming left V 6 bases short and J 0 bases short, with 12 bases between. The CDR3 loop is CASSPDSVAKNIQYF. CDR3 nucleotides: TGTGCCAGCAGCCCGGACAGCGTAGCCAAAAACATTCAGTACTTC.

The chain has TRBV27 and TRBJ2-7; 10 positions agree with TRBD2. Per the germline V gene, CDR1 is MNHEY and CDR2 is SMNVEV (reference sequence). With 5 bases clipped from V and 6 bases from J, the junction kept 7 bases outside the gene matches. The CDR3 consists of 14 residues. CDR3 sequence: CASSKLAGTGEQYF. The CDR3 DNA reads as TGTGCCAGCAGTAAACTAGCGGGAACGGGCGAGCAGTACTTC.

This clone has only one observation. The genes are TRBV2 and TRBJ1-5, with a possible D match to TRBD1 (6 bases). V was cut by 10 bases and J by 7 bases, with 17 bases left in between. Germline V lookup: CDR1 SNHLY, CDR2 FYNNEI. The CDR3 runs to 13 residues. This CDR3 reads CATEGGDGQPQHF. The CDR3 nucleotides are TGTGCCACCGAGGGGGGGGACGGACAGCCCCAGCATTTT.

The CDR3: CASSQSPTGLMNTEAFF. CDR3 sequence (DNA): TGCGCCAGCAGCCAGAGCCCGACAGGACTAATGAACACTGAAGCTTTCTTT. The J gene is TRBJ1-1, the V gene TRBV4-1; maybe TRBD1 (6 bases). CDR1 and CDR2 (germline): MGHRA, YSYEKL. Between the trimmed V and J ends, which lost 3 bases and 0 bases, there was a span of 17 bases. CDR3 length: 17 residues.

This chain connects TRBV12-3 or TRBV12-4 to TRBJ2-3; no clear D gene. This CDR3 spans 13 amino acids. V dropped 5 bases and J dropped 8 bases, with 14 bases sitting between them. The CDR3 loop is CASSARREGTQYF. DNA of the CDR3: TGTGCCAGCAGTGCTCGTAGGGAAGGTACGCAGTATTTT.

This clone was observed once. This sequence joins TRBV7-8 and TRBJ1-3; D gene unclear. CDR1 is SGHVS and CDR2 is FQNEAQ in the germline V gene. The CDR3 covers 15 residues. V was trimmed by 1 base and J by 0 bases, leaving 7 bases between them. CDR3: CASSLGVGSGNTIYF. The CDR3 nucleotides are TGTGCCAGCAGCTTAGGGGTGGGCTCTGGAAACACCATATATTTT.

The V and J genes are TRBV7-2 and TRBJ2-2; 7 bases agree with TRBD1. This CDR3 has 17 residues. CDR1 and CDR2 from the germline V gene are SGHTA and FQGNSA. J gave up 7 bases and V 3 bases, and 14 bases lay outside the gene matches. CDR3 nucleotide sequence: TGTGCCAGCAGCTTGAGCCCGGTCCGAGCAGGGGGCGGGGAGCTGTTTTTT. Translating it yields CASSLSPVRAGGGELFF.

V is TRBV12-5 and J is TRBJ1-4; D not certain. The germline gives CDR1 LGHNT, CDR2 FRNRAP. The CDR3 has 14 residues. V was cut by 6 bases and J by 7 bases, with 15 bases left in between. CDR3 in amino acids: CASGPNEGFEKLFF. CDR3 sequence (DNA): TGTGCTAGTGGGCCGAACGAGGGTTTTGAAAAACTGTTTTTT.

The chain links TRBV4-2 to TRBJ1-4; the match to TRBD1 covers 11 bases. In germline, CDR1 is LGHNA, CDR2 YNFKEQ. The CDR3 spans 17 residues. V was clipped by 0 bases and J by 8 bases; unmatched bases: 8. CDR3 residues: CASSQDHRGTGGEKLFF. The CDR3 bases are TGTGCCAGCAGCCAAGATCATCGCGGGACAGGGGGAGAAAAACTGTTTTTT.

A single count supports this clone. The J gene is TRBJ2-7, the V gene TRBV18, with 9 bases aligning to TRBD2. CDR3 length: 15 amino acids. V was pared by 0 bases and J by 6 bases, with 6 bases of the junction left unmatched. Germline V gene data show CDR1 as KGHSH and CDR2 as LQKENI. CDR3 nucleotides: TGTGCCAGCTCACCACCGGGGAGCGGGGGGATCGAGCAGTACTTC. Translation gives CASSPPGSGGIEQYF.

The rearrangement joins TRBV4-2 to TRBJ2-7; no reliable D call. The CDR3 consists of 13 residues. The germline V and J ends were trimmed by 0 bases and 5 bases, with 8 bases remaining between them. CDR1 and CDR2 from the germline V gene are LGHNA and YNFKEQ. The CDR3 sequence is CASSQDPSHEQYF. For the CDR3, the DNA is TGTGCCAGCAGCCAAGATCCAAGTCACGAGCAGTACTTC.

This clone has only one observation. The chain combines TRBV30 with TRBJ2-7; TRBD2 might be the D (6 bases). Trimming stripped 2 bases from V and 2 bases from J, with 22 bases between. CDR1 is GTSNPN and CDR2 is SVGIG in the germline V gene (reference sequence). The CDR3 extends over 17 amino acids. In DNA, the CDR3 is TGTGCCTGGAGTTCTGTTAGCGGAGAACTGATTGCCTACGAGCAGTACTTC. This sequence encodes CAWSSVSGELIAYEQYF.

This sequence joins TRBV6-5 and TRBJ1-1; no definite D call. Germline loops: CDR1 MNHEY, CDR2 SVGAGI. V lost 10 bases and J 0 bases, leaving 15 bases between the germline ends. CDR3 length: 14 amino acids. CDR3 residues: CATHYPGMNTEAFF. CDR3 nucleotide sequence: TGTGCCACCCATTATCCGGGGATGAACACTGAAGCTTTCTTT.

This clone was recorded a few times. J is TRBJ1-2 and V is TRBV7-9; no clear D gene. The CDR3 sequence is 13 residues long. V lost 2 bases and J 2 bases, leaving 6 bases between the germline ends. Germline V gene data show CDR1 as SEHNR and CDR2 as FQNEAQ (reference sequence). For the CDR3, the DNA is TGTGCCAGCAGCTTATCAGAAAACTATGGCTACACCTTC. Translating it yields CASSLSENYGYTF.

This clone appeared a single time. The chain employs TRBV29-1 and TRBJ2-7; weak D call: TRBD2 (5 bases). The germline CDR1 and CDR2 sequences are SQVTM and ANQGSEA. The CDR3 runs 13 residues. V was shortened by 5 bases and J by 2 bases, with 13 bases between the two germline ends. The CDR3, as DNA: TGCAGCGTTTGTCCGGGGTCTACCTACGAGCAGTACTTC. It codes for CSVCPGSTYEQYF.